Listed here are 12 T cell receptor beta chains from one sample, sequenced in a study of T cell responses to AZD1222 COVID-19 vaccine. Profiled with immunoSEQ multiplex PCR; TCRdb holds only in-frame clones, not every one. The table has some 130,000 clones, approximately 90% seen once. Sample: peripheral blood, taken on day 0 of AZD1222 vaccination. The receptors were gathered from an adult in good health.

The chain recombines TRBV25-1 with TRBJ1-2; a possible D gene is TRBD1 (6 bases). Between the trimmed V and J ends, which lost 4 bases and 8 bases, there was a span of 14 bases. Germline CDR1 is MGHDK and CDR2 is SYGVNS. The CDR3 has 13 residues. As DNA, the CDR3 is TGTGCCAGCAGTGCTACAGGGTTCGGGGGCTACACCTTC. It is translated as CASSATGFGGYTF.

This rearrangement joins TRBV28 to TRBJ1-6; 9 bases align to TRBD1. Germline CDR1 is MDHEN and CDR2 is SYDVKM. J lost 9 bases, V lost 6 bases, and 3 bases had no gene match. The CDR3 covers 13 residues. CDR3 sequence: CASSGQGPSPLHF. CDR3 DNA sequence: TGTGCCAGCAGCGGACAGGGGCCTTCACCCCTCCACTTT. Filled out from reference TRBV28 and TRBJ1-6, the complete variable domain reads DVKVTQSSRYLVKRTGEKVFLECVQDMDHENMFWYRQDPGLGLRLIYFSYDVKMKEKGDIPEGYSVSREKKERFSLILESASTNQTSMYLCASSGQGPSPLHFGNGTRLTVT.

CDR3: CAPTVGPNEQFF. In nucleotides, the CDR3 is TGCGCCCCCACGGTGGGGCCCAATGAGCAGTTCTTC. J is TRBJ2-1 and V is TRBV23-1, with a tentative D call TRBD1 (5 bases). TRBV23-1 is an open reading frame whose function is uncertain. Trimming pared 11 bases from V and 6 bases from J, leaving 14 bases between. The CDR3 is 12 residues long.

CDR3 bases: TGCGCCAGCAGCTTGGGGGGGAAAGAAAAACTGTTTTTT. Its translation is CASSLGGKEKLFF. The rearrangement links TRBV5-1 to TRBJ1-4; possibly TRBD1 for D (5 bases). Trimming pared 0 bases from V and 8 bases from J, leaving 8 bases between. CDR1 is SGHRS, CDR2 YFSETQ, per germline. This CDR3 spans 13 amino acids.

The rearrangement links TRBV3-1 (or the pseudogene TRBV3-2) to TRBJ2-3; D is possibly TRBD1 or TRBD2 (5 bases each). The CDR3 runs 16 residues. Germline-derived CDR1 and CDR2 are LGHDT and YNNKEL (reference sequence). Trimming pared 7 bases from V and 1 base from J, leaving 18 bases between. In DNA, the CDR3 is TGTGCCAGCACTTCCGGGACCGACGCCGGCACAGATACGCAGTATTTT. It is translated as CASTSGTDAGTDTQYF.

CDR3 in amino acids: CASSLGVGGTNQPQHF. CDR3 bases: TGTGCCAGCAGCTTAGGGGTAGGGGGCACCAATCAGCCCCAGCATTTT. The gene calls are TRBV7-2 and TRBJ1-5, with 7 bases identical to TRBD1. Trimming at V came to 1 base and at J to 3 bases, leaving 6 bases not matched to a gene. The CDR3 has 16 amino acids. Germline CDR1 is SGHTA and CDR2 is FQGNSA.

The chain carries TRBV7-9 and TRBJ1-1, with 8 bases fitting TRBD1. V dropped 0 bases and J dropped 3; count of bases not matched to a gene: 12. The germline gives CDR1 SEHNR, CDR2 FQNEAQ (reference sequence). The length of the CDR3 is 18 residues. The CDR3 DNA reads TGTGCCAGCAGCTTAGCGCGCCAGGGGGCAGGGAGAGACACTGAAGCTTTCTTT. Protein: CASSLARQGAGRDTEAFF.

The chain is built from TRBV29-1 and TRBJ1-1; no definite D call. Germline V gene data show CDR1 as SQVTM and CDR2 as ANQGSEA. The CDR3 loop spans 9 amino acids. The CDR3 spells CKRRIEAFF. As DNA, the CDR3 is TGCAAAAGACGGATTGAAGCTTTCTTT.

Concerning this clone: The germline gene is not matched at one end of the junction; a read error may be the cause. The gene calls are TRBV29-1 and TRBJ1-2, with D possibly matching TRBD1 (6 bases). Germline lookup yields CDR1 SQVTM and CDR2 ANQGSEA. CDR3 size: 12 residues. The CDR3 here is CSVEDVQGQGPF. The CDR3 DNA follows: TGCAGCGTTGAAGATGTTCAGGGGCAGGGGCCCTTC.

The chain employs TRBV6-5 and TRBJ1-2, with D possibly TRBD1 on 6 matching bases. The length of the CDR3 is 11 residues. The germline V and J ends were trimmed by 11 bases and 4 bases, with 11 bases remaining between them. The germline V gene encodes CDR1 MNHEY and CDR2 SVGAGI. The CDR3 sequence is CAAGTTYGYTF. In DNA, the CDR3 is TGTGCCGCAGGGACAACCTATGGCTACACCTTC.

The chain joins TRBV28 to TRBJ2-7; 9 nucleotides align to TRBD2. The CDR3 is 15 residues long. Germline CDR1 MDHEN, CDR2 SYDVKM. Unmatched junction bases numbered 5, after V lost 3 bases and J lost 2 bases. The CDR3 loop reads CASSFPAGGPYEQYF. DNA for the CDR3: TGTGCCAGCAGTTTCCCTGCGGGAGGGCCCTACGAGCAGTACTTC.

The CDR3 loop is CASSLPGEVTEAFF. CDR3 DNA: TGTGCCAGCAGCTTACCAGGGGAGGTCACTGAAGCTTTCTTT. The chain couples TRBV7-8 to TRBJ1-1, with D tentatively TRBD1 (6 bases). Trimming stripped 2 bases from V and 4 bases from J, with 11 bases between. Per the germline V gene, CDR1 is SGHVS and CDR2 is FQNEAQ. The CDR3 has 14 amino acids.